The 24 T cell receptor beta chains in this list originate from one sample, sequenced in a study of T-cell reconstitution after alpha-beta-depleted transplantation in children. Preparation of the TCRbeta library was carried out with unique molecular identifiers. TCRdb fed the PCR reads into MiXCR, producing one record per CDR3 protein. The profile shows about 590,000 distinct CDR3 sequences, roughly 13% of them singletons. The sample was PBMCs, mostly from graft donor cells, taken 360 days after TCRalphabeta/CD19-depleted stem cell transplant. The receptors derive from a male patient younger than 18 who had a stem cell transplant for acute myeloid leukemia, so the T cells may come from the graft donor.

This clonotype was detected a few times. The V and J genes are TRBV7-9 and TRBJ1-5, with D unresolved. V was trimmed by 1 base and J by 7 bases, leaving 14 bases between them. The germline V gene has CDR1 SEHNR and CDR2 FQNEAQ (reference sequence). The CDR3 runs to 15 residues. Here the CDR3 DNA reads TGTGCCAGCAGCTTAGTCGGTCCCGGCGGGCAGCCCCAGCATTTT. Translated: CASSLVGPGGQPQHF.

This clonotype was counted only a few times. The CDR3 region is CASSLQVLDTQYF. The CDR3 DNA sequence: TGTGCCAGCAGCTTACAGGTTCTGGATACGCAGTATTTT. The chain combines TRBV7-2 with TRBJ2-3; the D is unclear. Germline-derived CDR1 and CDR2 are SGHTA and FQGNSA. The CDR3 has 13 amino acids. Trimming left V 2 bases short and J 6 bases short, with 9 bases between.

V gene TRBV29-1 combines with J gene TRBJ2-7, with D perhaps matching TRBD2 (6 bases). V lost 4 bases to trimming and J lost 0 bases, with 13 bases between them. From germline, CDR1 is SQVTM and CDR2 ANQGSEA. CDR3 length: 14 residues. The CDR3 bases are TGCAGCGTTGGGGGGGTTCCGCCCTCCTACGAGCAGTACTTC. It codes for CSVGGVPPSYEQYF.

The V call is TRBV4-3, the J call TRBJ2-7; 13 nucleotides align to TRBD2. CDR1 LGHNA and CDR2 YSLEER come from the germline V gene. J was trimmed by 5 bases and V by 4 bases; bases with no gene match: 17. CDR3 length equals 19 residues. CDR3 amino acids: CASSPGLAGLLGLGNEQYF. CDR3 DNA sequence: TGCGCCAGCAGCCCGGGACTAGCGGGACTTCTGGGCTTGGGGAACGAGCAGTACTTC.

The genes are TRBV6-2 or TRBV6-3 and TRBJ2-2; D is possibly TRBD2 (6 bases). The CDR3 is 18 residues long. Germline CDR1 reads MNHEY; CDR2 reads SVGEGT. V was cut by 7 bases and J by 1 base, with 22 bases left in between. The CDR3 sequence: CASTPTPVLARNTGELFF. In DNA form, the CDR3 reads TGTGCCAGCACCCCAACGCCGGTTCTAGCGAGGAACACCGGGGAGCTGTTTTTT.

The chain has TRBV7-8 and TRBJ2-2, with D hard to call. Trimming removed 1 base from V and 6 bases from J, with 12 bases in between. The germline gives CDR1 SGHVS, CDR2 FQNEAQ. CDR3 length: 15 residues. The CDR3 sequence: CASSLERLSAGELFF. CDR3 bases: TGTGCCAGCAGCTTAGAAAGGCTATCAGCCGGGGAGCTGTTTTTT.

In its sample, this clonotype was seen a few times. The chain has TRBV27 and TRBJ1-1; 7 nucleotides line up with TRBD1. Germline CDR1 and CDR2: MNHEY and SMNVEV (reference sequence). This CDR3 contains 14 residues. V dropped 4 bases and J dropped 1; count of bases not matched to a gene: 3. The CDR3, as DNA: TGTGCCAGCAGTTCCTGGGACAGGAACACTGAAGCTTTCTTT. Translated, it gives CASSSWDRNTEAFF.

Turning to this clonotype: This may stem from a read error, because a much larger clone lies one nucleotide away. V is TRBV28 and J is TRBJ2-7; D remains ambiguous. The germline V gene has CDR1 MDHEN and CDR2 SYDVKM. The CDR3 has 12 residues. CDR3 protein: CASSPWRYERYF. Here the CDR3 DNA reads TGTGCCAGCAGCCCCTGGCGGTACGAGCGGTACTTC.

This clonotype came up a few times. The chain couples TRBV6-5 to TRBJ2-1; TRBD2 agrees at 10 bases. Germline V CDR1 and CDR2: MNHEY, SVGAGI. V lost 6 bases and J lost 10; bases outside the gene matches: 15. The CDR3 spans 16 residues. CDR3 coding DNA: TGTGCCAGCAGCCTCACGGGACTAGCGCAGTGGCGGGAGCAGTTCTTC. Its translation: CASSLTGLAQWREQFF.

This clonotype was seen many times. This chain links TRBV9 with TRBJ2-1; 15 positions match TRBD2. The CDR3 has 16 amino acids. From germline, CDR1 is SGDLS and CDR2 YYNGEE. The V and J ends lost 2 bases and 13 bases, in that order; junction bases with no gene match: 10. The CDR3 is CASSVSGTSGRYEQFF. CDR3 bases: TGTGCCAGCAGCGTGTCCGGGACTAGCGGGAGGTACGAACAGTTCTTC. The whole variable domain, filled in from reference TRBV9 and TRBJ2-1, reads DSGVTQTPKHLITATGQRVTLRCSPRSGDLSVYWYQQSLDQGLQFLIQYYNGEERAKGNILERFSAQQFPDLHSELNLSSLELGDSALYFCASSVSGTSGRYEQFFGPGTRLTVL.

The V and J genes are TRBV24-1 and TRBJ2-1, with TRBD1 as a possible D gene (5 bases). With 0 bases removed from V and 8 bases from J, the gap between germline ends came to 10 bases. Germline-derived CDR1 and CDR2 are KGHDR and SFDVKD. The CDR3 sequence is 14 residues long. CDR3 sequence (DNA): TGTGCCACCAGTGATTTGGCCAGGGTCGATGAGCAGTTCTTC. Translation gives CATSDLARVDEQFF.

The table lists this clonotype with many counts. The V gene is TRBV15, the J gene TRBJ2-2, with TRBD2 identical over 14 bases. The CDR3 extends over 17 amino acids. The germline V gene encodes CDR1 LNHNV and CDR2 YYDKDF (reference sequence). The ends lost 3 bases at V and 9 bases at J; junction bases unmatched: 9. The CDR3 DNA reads TGTGCCACCAGCAGGACCGCCGGGACTAGCGGGAGCCGGGAGCTGTTTTTT. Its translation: CATSRTAGTSGSRELFF.

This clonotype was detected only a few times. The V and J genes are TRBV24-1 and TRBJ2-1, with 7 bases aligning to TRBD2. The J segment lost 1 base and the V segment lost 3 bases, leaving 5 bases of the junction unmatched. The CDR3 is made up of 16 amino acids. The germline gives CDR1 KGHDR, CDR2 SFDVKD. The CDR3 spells CATSDPSGLSYNEQFF. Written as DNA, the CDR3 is TGTGCCACCAGTGATCCCTCGGGACTATCCTACAATGAGCAGTTCTTC.

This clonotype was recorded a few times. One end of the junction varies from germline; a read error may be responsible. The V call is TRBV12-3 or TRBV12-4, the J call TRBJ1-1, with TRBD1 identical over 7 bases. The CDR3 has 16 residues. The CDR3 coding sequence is TGTGCCAGCAGCTTAGGTAGACAGGGAAGGAGGACTGAAGCTTTCTTT. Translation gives CASSLGRQGRRTEAFF.

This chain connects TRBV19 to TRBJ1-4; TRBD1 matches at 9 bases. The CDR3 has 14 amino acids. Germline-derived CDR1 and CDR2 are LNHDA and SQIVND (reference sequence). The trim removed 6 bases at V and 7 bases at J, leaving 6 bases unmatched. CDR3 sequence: CASRTTGGGEKLFF. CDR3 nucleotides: TGTGCCAGTAGGACGACAGGGGGAGGTGAAAAACTGTTTTTT.

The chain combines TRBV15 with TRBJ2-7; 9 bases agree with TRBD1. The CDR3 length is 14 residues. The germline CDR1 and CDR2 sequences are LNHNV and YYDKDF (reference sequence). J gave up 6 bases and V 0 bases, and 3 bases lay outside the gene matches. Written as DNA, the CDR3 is TGTGCCACCAGCAGAGACGTGGACAGGGGCGAGCAGTACTTC. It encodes CATSRDVDRGEQYF.

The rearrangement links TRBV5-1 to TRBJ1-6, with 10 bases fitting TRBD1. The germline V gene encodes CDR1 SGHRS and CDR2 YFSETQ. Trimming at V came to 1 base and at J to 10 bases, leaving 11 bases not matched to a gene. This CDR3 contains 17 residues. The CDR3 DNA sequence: TGCGCCAGCAGCTTGAGTTCCTCCGGGACAGGGGACTCACCCCTCCACTTT. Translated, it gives CASSLSSSGTGDSPLHF. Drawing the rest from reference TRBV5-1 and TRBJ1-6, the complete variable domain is KAGVTQTPRYLIKTRGQQVTLSCSPISGHRSVSWYQQTPGQGLQFLFEYFSETQRNKGNFPGRFSGRQFSNSRSEMNVSTLELGDSALYLCASSLSSSGTGDSPLHFGNGTRLTVT.

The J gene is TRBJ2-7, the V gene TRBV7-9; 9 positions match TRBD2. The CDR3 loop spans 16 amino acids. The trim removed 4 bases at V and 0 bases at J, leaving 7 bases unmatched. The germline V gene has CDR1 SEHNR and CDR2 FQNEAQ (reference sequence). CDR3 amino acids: CASSSASGASSYEQYF. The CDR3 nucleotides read TGTGCCAGCAGCTCCGCTAGCGGGGCGAGCTCCTACGAGCAGTACTTC.

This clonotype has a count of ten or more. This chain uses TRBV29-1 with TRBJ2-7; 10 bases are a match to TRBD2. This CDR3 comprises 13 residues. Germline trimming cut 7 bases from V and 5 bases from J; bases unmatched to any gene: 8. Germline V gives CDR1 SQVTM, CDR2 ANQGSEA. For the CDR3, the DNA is TGCAGCGCTGTGCCTAGCGGGAGCCACGAGCAGTACTTC. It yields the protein CSAVPSGSHEQYF.

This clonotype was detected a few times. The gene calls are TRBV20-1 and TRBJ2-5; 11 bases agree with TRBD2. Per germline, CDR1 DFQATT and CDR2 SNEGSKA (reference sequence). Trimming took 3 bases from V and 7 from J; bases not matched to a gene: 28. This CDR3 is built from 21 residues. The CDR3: CSASVQDASGGLADLLGTQYF. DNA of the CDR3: TGCAGTGCTAGCGTCCAGGACGCATCAGGGGGACTAGCGGACCTATTGGGGACCCAGTACTTC.

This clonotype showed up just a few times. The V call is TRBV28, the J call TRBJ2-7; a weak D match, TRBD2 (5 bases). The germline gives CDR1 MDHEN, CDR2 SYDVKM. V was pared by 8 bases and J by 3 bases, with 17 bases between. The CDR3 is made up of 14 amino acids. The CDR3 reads CASARVRAGYEQYF. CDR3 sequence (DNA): TGTGCCAGCGCCCGGGTGAGGGCCGGCTACGAGCAGTACTTC.

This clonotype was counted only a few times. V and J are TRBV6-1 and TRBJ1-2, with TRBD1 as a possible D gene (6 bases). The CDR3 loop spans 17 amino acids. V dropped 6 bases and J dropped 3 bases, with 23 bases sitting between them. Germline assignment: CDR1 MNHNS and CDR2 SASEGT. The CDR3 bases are TGTGCCAGCAGCCGCGTTCCGGGACACCATATTTACTATGGCTACACCTTC. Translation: CASSRVPGHHIYYGYTF.

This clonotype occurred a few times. The CDR3 DNA is TGTGCCAGCAGCTTGTCTGCAGGGGTAGCCAAAAACATTCAGTACTTC. It is translated as CASSLSAGVAKNIQYF. This chain uses TRBV5-5 with TRBJ2-4, with a weak D call TRBD1 (6 bases). Germline CDR1 is SGHKS and CDR2 is YYEKEE (reference sequence). The CDR3 is made up of 16 amino acids. V lost 1 base and J 0 bases, leaving 11 bases between the germline ends.

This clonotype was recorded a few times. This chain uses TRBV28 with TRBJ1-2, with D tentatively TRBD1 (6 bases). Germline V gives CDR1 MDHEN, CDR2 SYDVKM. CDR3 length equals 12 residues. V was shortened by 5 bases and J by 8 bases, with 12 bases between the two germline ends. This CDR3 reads CASSPRGVGYTF. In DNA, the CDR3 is TGTGCCAGCAGTCCGAGGGGGGTCGGCTACACCTTC.